A single sample is the source of the 26 T cell receptor beta chains below, sequenced in a study of blood T cell repertoires in COVID-19. Sequencing was performed with immunoSEQ multiplex PCR; in TCRdb, only in-frame clones are kept and a portion is missing. In the table there are approximately 250,000 clones, more than 75% of which are singletons. Material for sequencing was peripheral blood. The receptor source for this set is a man aged 35 to 55 with active or convalescent COVID-19.

The chain couples TRBV6-5 to TRBJ2-7, with unresolved D. This CDR3 has 12 residues. Germline loops: CDR1 MNHEY, CDR2 SVGAGI. With 4 bases removed from V and 3 bases from J, the gap between germline ends came to 7 bases. The CDR3, as DNA: TGTGCCAGCAGTTCCACAGACTACGAGCAGTACTTC. Protein product: CASSSTDYEQYF.

V gene TRBV9 combines with J gene TRBJ2-2; TRBD2 matches 7 bases. This CDR3 comprises 15 residues. Germline CDR1 SGDLS, CDR2 YYNGEE. J lost 1 base, V lost 4 bases, and 4 bases had no gene match. The CDR3 DNA follows: TGTGCCAGCAGCCCCCGGGGGGTGAACACCGGGGAGCTGTTTTTT. It is translated as CASSPRGVNTGELFF.

V usage is TRBV2 and J usage is TRBJ2-2; possibly TRBD1 for D (5 bases). The germline CDR1 and CDR2 sequences are SNHLY and FYNNEI. The CDR3 covers 13 residues. Trimming took 10 bases from V and 6 from J, leaving 15 bases between them. This chain's CDR3 is CATRKGIPGELFF. CDR3 nucleotides: TGTGCCACTAGGAAGGGGATACCCGGGGAGCTGTTTTTT.

The chain recombines TRBV6-4 with TRBJ2-2, with D possibly TRBD1 on 6 matching bases. Germline V CDR1 and CDR2: MRHNA, SNTAGT. The V gene lost 3 bases and the J gene lost 5 bases, with 19 bases spanning the gap. The CDR3 contains 17 residues. The CDR3: CASSETLAGEDTGELFF. In DNA form, the CDR3 reads TGTGCCAGCAGTGAGACCCTGGCAGGGGAAGATACCGGGGAGCTGTTTTTT.

The chain uses TRBV5-1 and TRBJ1-3; D may be TRBD1 (6 bases). The CDR3 runs to 14 residues. V was shortened by 5 bases and J by 1 base, with 10 bases between the two germline ends. CDR1 is SGHRS, CDR2 YFSETQ, per germline. CDR3 in amino acids: CASRTGLSGNTIYF. The CDR3 nucleotides are TGCGCCAGCAGAACAGGGTTATCTGGAAACACCATATATTTT.

V and J are TRBV5-4 and TRBJ2-7, with TRBD2 identical over 10 bases. The CDR3 is 17 amino acids. The V gene end was trimmed by 3 bases and the J gene end by 0 bases; junction bases not matched to a gene: 9. Germline values: CDR1 SGHNT, CDR2 YYREEE (reference sequence). The CDR3 loop reads CASSYGSSSGGSYEQYF. As DNA, the CDR3 is TGTGCCAGCAGCTACGGGTCGTCTAGCGGGGGCTCCTACGAGCAGTACTTC.

The genes are TRBV2 and TRBJ2-7; 7 bases agree with TRBD2. With V trimmed by 7 bases and J by 3 bases, 18 bases remained unmatched. The germline V gene has CDR1 SNHLY and CDR2 FYNNEI. This CDR3 has 17 residues. The CDR3 DNA is TGTGCCAGCACCTATCTAGCGGAGGGCGGTCGGGGCTACGAGCAGTACTTC. Amino acids: CASTYLAEGGRGYEQYF.

The V and J genes are TRBV2 and TRBJ1-2; possibly TRBD1 for D (5 bases). CDR1 SNHLY and CDR2 FYNNEI come from the germline V gene. This CDR3 contains 12 residues. V was cut by 6 bases and J by 4 bases, with 9 bases left in between. The CDR3 sequence: CASRAGSYGYTF. Written as DNA, the CDR3 is TGTGCCAGCAGAGCAGGGTCCTATGGCTACACCTTC.

V is TRBV27 and J is TRBJ2-2; 7 nucleotides align to TRBD2. This CDR3 is built from 14 residues. Germline V gene data show CDR1 as MNHEY and CDR2 as SMNVEV (reference sequence). V lost 10 bases and J lost 3; bases outside the gene matches: 8. CDR3 sequence: CATGSGTDTGELFF. The CDR3, as DNA: TGTGCCACCGGAAGCGGGACGGACACCGGGGAGCTGTTTTTT.

V usage is TRBV9 and J usage is TRBJ1-6, with D maybe TRBD1 (5 bases). Germline V gives CDR1 SGDLS, CDR2 YYNGEE. The germline V and J ends were trimmed by 1 base and 0 bases, with 17 bases remaining between them. The CDR3 loop spans 19 amino acids. The CDR3 spells CASSVSSEGPASYNSPLHF. The CDR3 DNA sequence: TGTGCCAGCAGCGTAAGTTCGGAGGGGCCGGCCTCCTATAATTCACCCCTCCACTTT.

The J gene is TRBJ1-2, the V gene TRBV29-1, with 10 bases that match TRBD1. Trimming took 7 bases from V and 13 from J; bases not matched to a gene: 3. The germline V gene encodes CDR1 SQVTM and CDR2 ANQGSEA. The CDR3 consists of 9 residues. CDR3 bases: TGCAGCGGAGGGACAGGGGCCACCTTC. Protein product: CSGGTGATF.

The count of this clone is one. This sequence joins TRBV13 and TRBJ1-1, with TRBD1 matching 7 bases. CDR1 PRHDT and CDR2 FYEKMQ come from the germline V gene (reference sequence). The CDR3 is 17 residues long. Trimming at V came to 2 bases and at J to 1 base, leaving 10 bases not matched to a gene. The CDR3, as DNA: TGTGCCAGCAGCTTAAGGGGGACAGCCGGCCCGAACACTGAAGCTTTCTTT. It encodes CASSLRGTAGPNTEAFF.

The count of this clone is one. The chain links TRBV5-8 to TRBJ2-1; 8 bases are a match to TRBD2. Germline V gene data show CDR1 as SGHTS and CDR2 as YDEGEE. The ends lost 1 base at V and 6 bases at J; junction bases unmatched: 6. The CDR3 loop spans 15 amino acids. This CDR3 reads CASSLLGGGFNEQFF. The CDR3 region has the DNA TGTGCCAGCAGCTTGTTAGGCGGGGGGTTCAATGAGCAGTTCTTC. The whole variable domain, filled in from reference TRBV5-8 and TRBJ2-1, reads EAGVTQSPTHLIKTRGQQATLRCSPISGHTSVYWYQQALGLGLQFLLWYDEGEERNRGNFPPRFSGRQFPNYSSELNVNALELEDSALYLCASSLLGGGFNEQFFGPGTRLTVL.

The J gene is TRBJ2-3, the V gene TRBV27; 7 nucleotides line up with TRBD2. Germline-derived CDR1 and CDR2 are MNHEY and SMNVEV (reference sequence). This CDR3 has 14 amino acids. The V gene end was trimmed by 3 bases and the J gene end by 1 base; junction bases not matched to a gene: 1. The CDR3 DNA sequence: TGTGCCAGCAGTTTGGGACTACGCACAGATACGCAGTATTTT. This gives the protein CASSLGLRTDTQYF.

The chain is built from TRBV5-1 and TRBJ2-6; D possibly corresponds to TRBD1 (5 bases). CDR1 is SGHRS, CDR2 YFSETQ, per germline. The length of the CDR3 is 17 residues. The V end was cut by 2 bases, the J end by 0 bases, with 12 bases between. CDR3 loop: CASSFTGTISGANVLTF. CDR3 coding DNA: TGCGCCAGCAGCTTCACAGGAACGATCTCTGGGGCCAACGTCCTGACTTTC.

The rearrangement uses TRBV5-1 and TRBJ1-5; D might be TRBD1 (5 bases). CDR3 length: 14 amino acids. V lost 4 bases and J 2 bases, leaving 10 bases between the germline ends. In germline, CDR1 is SGHRS, CDR2 YFSETQ. This chain's CDR3 is CASSVGGGNQPQHF. The CDR3 DNA follows: TGCGCCAGCAGCGTTGGGGGGGGCAATCAGCCCCAGCATTTT.

The J gene is TRBJ2-5, the V gene TRBV7-3; 11 bases map to TRBD2. Per the germline V gene, CDR1 is SGHTA and CDR2 is FQGTGA. V shed 6 bases and J 5 bases; nucleotides not matched to a gene: 20. This CDR3 spans 19 amino acids. The chain's CDR3 is CASRAAGGTSGSAWETQYF. CDR3 coding DNA: TGTGCCAGCAGGGCGGCGGGGGGAACTAGCGGGAGCGCGTGGGAGACCCAGTACTTC.

The V and J genes are TRBV11-1 and TRBJ1-1, with 9 bases identical to TRBD1. J was trimmed by 4 bases and V by 3 bases; bases with no gene match: 3. Germline loops: CDR1 SGHAT, CDR2 FQDESV (reference sequence). The CDR3 extends over 14 amino acids. The CDR3 sequence: CASSFGTGTTEAFF. CDR3 nucleotides: TGTGCCAGCAGCTTCGGGACAGGGACCACTGAAGCTTTCTTT.

This chain links TRBV29-1 with TRBJ2-1; TRBD2 matches 11 bases. The CDR3 runs to 14 residues. V dropped 4 bases and J dropped 10; count of bases not matched to a gene: 9. CDR1 and CDR2 from the germline V gene are SQVTM and ANQGSEA. DNA of the CDR3: TGCAGCGTTGCCGGGACTAGCGGTCCTAACGAGCAGTTCTTC. This encodes CSVAGTSGPNEQFF.

The rearrangement uses TRBV12-3 or TRBV12-4 and TRBJ2-2; D is undetermined. The CDR3 covers 12 residues. Trimming took 3 bases from V and 6 from J, leaving 5 bases between them. CDR3 nucleotides: TGTGCCAGCAGTTTTCCGGCCGGGGAGCTGTTTTTT. Protein sequence: CASSFPAGELFF.

The gene calls are TRBV9 and TRBJ2-3; weak D call: TRBD1 (5 bases). The CDR3 sequence is 15 residues long. The germline V gene encodes CDR1 SGDLS and CDR2 YYNGEE. V was trimmed by 0 bases and J by 1 base, leaving 9 bases between them. CDR3 protein: CASSVEGRRTDTQYF. In nucleotides, the CDR3 is TGTGCCAGCAGCGTAGAGGGGCGACGCACAGATACGCAGTATTTT.

The rearrangement uses TRBV12-5 and TRBJ1-2; 8 nucleotides match TRBD1. This CDR3 region has 14 residues. Trimming took 6 bases from V and 0 from J; bases not matched to a gene: 3. Germline values: CDR1 LGHNT, CDR2 FRNRAP. DNA of the CDR3: TGTGCTAGTGGACGGACAGGGACTAACTATGGCTACACCTTC. This codes for CASGRTGTNYGYTF.

The chain combines TRBV11-3 with TRBJ1-1; D is uncertain. This CDR3 has 15 amino acids. V was pared by 2 bases and J by 1 base, with 11 bases between. Germline lookup yields CDR1 SGHNT and CDR2 YENEEA. The CDR3 loop is CASSLRVVGNTEAFF. DNA for the CDR3: TGTGCCAGCAGCTTAAGAGTTGTCGGGAACACTGAAGCTTTCTTT.

The rearrangement links TRBV1 to TRBJ1-6. TRBV1 is given as a pseudogene. The CDR3 spans 16 residues. CDR3 DNA sequence: TGCACCAGCAGCCAAGATGGCGGGGTAATAAGTTCACCCCTCCACTTT. It yields the protein CTSSQDGGVISSPLHF.

J is TRBJ2-1 and V is TRBV11-3, with D tentatively TRBD2 (5 bases). Trimming removed 0 bases at V and 8 bases at J, with 11 bases between. Germline V lookup: CDR1 SGHNT, CDR2 YENEEA. CDR3 length: 14 residues. In nucleotides, the CDR3 is TGTGCCAGCAGCTTAGACCGGCGGGTGGATGAGCAGTTCTTC. Translation gives CASSLDRRVDEQFF.

This rearrangement joins TRBV19 to TRBJ1-5; D is unresolved. This CDR3 contains 15 residues. V lost 4 bases and J lost 6, with 16 bases in between. Germline CDR1 is LNHDA and CDR2 is SQIVND (reference sequence). CDR3 sequence: CASSRSWEGSQPQHF. In DNA form, the CDR3 reads TGTGCCAGTAGTAGGTCTTGGGAGGGCTCTCAGCCCCAGCATTTT.